The 6 T cell receptor beta chains below were found in one sample sequenced in a study of blood T cells in healthy people across ages. Together with a sample-barcoded 5' primer, a J-beta primer mix was included in a second PCR lasting about 7 to 12 cycles. TCRdb ran MiXCR on the 5' RACE reads and lists one entry per CDR3 protein. Among 1.2 million to 1.5 million distinct CDR3 sequences listed, roughly 45% were seen once. The sequencing sample was made of blood. These receptors all come from a woman aged 18 to 35 in good health.

This clonotype has only one observation. The chain carries TRBV7-2 and TRBJ2-3; D possibly corresponds to TRBD1 (7 bases). CDR3 length equals 18 residues. The germline CDR1 and CDR2 sequences are SGHTA and FQGNSA. The V end was cut by 1 base, the J end by 4 bases, with 21 bases between. The CDR3 here is CASSLEGGYRGGPDTQYF. The CDR3 DNA sequence: TGTGCCAGCAGCTTAGAGGGGGGCTACAGGGGCGGGCCAGATACGCAGTATTTT.

The rearrangement links TRBV12-3 or TRBV12-4 to TRBJ2-7, with TRBD2 matching over 13 bases. There are 16 residues in the CDR3. J was trimmed by 5 bases and V by 5 bases; bases with no gene match: 9. The CDR3 reads CASSARLAGGSNEQYF. The CDR3 DNA sequence: TGTGCCAGCAGTGCCCGACTAGCGGGAGGATCAAACGAGCAGTACTTC.

In its sample, this clonotype was seen a few times. The chain couples TRBV20-1 to TRBJ2-2, with D possibly being TRBD2 (5 bases). Per germline, CDR1 DFQATT and CDR2 SNEGSKA (reference sequence). This CDR3 has 12 residues. The V end was cut by 3 bases, the J end by 7 bases, with 9 bases between. CDR3 in DNA: TGCAGTGCTAGCGTCGGGATCGGGGAGCTGTTTTTT. Amino acid sequence: CSASVGIGELFF.

The chain couples TRBV20-1 to TRBJ2-1; 10 bases line up with TRBD2. There are 16 residues in the CDR3. The junction had 9 bases not matched to a gene; V was cut back by 0 bases and J by 7 bases. Germline CDR1 DFQATT, CDR2 SNEGSKA (reference sequence). CDR3 in DNA: TGCAGTGCTAGAGAGGGGACTAGCGTCTATGGTAATGAGCAGTTCTTC. Its protein product is CSAREGTSVYGNEQFF.

The sample holds a few counts of this clonotype. This sequence joins TRBV3-1 and TRBJ2-1; D ambiguous. Germline assignment: CDR1 LGHDT and CDR2 YNNKEL (reference sequence). This CDR3 has 12 residues. Trimming pared 0 bases from V and 11 bases from J, leaving 8 bases between. The chain's CDR3 is CASSQDKRQQFF. CDR3 sequence (DNA): TGTGCCAGCAGCCAAGATAAGAGACAGCAGTTCTTC.

The chain has TRBV4-1 and TRBJ2-3; D might be TRBD2 (6 bases). Deletions cut 4 bases from V and 4 bases from J, with 15 bases between. Germline assignment: CDR1 MGHRA and CDR2 YSYEKL. This CDR3 is 15 amino acids long. CDR3 sequence (DNA): TGCGCCAGCAGCCGAGAGGGAGCGGGCGCAGATACGCAGTATTTT. Translated: CASSREGAGADTQYF.